This entry lists 9 T cell receptor beta chains sequenced from one sample in a study of blood T cell repertoires in COVID-19 (dated by TCRdb to about 2020). Receptors were amplified or captured by the immunoSEQ multiplex PCR assay. Sourced from immuneACCESS, this table was stored by TCRdb with only in-frame sequences that have V and J called. A share of the clones is absent; for the studies checked, an unresolved V gene accounts for under half, and the remainder has no known explanation. For this sample there are 100,000 to 150,000 clones; more than 70% appear just once. The ten biggest clones cover around 12% of the sample. Sequencing was done on a sample of peripheral blood. The receptors shown here come from a woman in her thirties who had recovered from COVID-19.

V usage is TRBV11-2 and J usage is TRBJ2-3; D is unclear. The CDR3 loop spans 12 amino acids. Germline V gene lookup returns CDR1 SGHAT and CDR2 FQNNGV. Trimming removed 0 bases at V and 4 bases at J, with 2 bases between. In nucleotides, the CDR3 is TGTGCCAGCAGCTTAGACTCAGATACGCAGTATTTT. It specifies CASSLDSDTQYF.

The rearrangement joins TRBV6-6 to TRBJ1-2; 9 positions match TRBD1. There are 14 residues in the CDR3. From germline, CDR1 is MNHNY and CDR2 SVGAGI (reference sequence). The J segment lost 4 bases and the V segment lost 6 bases, leaving 6 bases of the junction unmatched. The CDR3 protein is CASSAQGAIYGYTF. The DNA for the CDR3 is TGTGCCAGCAGCGCACAGGGGGCTATCTATGGCTACACCTTC.

This chain links TRBV21-1 with TRBJ2-1; the DNA was not compared with TRBD1, the D call given in the table. TRBV21-1 corresponds to a pseudogene. This CDR3 has 15 residues. The CDR3 protein is CASSGQGSSYNEQFF. The DNA of the CDR3 is TGTGCCAGCAGCGGACAGGGGTCGTCGTACAATGAGCAGTTCTTC.

The chain employs TRBV28 and TRBJ2-1; 11 bases match TRBD2. The germline CDR1 and CDR2 sequences are MDHEN and SYDVKM. This CDR3 region has 18 residues. With 3 bases clipped from V and 4 bases from J, the junction kept 11 bases outside the gene matches. CDR3 amino acids: CASSLGQGTSGFYNEQFF. CDR3 coding DNA: TGTGCCAGCAGTTTGGGCCAGGGGACTAGCGGTTTTTACAATGAGCAGTTCTTC.

V is TRBV7-9 and J is TRBJ2-1, with TRBD2 matching over 10 bases. CDR3 length: 17 amino acids. CDR1 SEHNR and CDR2 FQNEAQ come from the germline V gene (reference sequence). J was trimmed by 0 bases and V by 3 bases; bases with no gene match: 5. CDR3 nucleotide sequence: TGTGCCAGCAGCTTGACTAGCGGGTTGAGCTCCTACAATGAGCAGTTCTTC. Translation: CASSLTSGLSSYNEQFF.

The gene calls are TRBV5-6 and TRBJ1-1, with 7 bases identical to TRBD1. The V gene end was trimmed by 0 bases and the J gene end by 3 bases; junction bases not matched to a gene: 2. The CDR3 runs to 14 residues. CDR1 is SGHDT and CDR2 is YYEEEE in the germline V gene. The CDR3 bases are TGTGCCAGCAGCTTGGGGACAGGTCACACTGAAGCTTTCTTT. The encoded protein is CASSLGTGHTEAFF.

This clone came up a few times. Written as DNA, the CDR3 is TGTGCCAGCAATAACGACAGGGGTTCGAGCGAGCAGTACTTC. As protein: CASNNDRGSSEQYF. The V call is TRBV6-5, the J call TRBJ2-7, with 8 bases that match TRBD1. The V and J ends lost 7 bases and 6 bases, in that order; junction bases with no gene match: 11. The germline gives CDR1 MNHEY, CDR2 SVGAGI. The length of the CDR3 is 14 residues.

This chain links TRBV5-1 with TRBJ2-7, with 10 bases aligning to TRBD2. Germline CDR1 and CDR2: SGHRS and YFSETQ. The CDR3 extends over 16 amino acids. J gave up 0 bases and V 3 bases, and 6 bases lay outside the gene matches. CDR3 sequence reads: CASSSLAGVSSYEQYF. In nucleotides, the CDR3 is TGCGCCAGCAGCTCGCTAGCGGGGGTTAGCTCCTACGAGCAGTACTTC.

The J gene is TRBJ1-2, the V gene TRBV19; D might be TRBD1 (6 bases). Trimming removed 3 bases at V and 4 bases at J, with 12 bases between. The CDR3 consists of 14 residues. Germline assignment: CDR1 LNHDA and CDR2 SQIVND (reference sequence). CDR3 coding DNA: TGTGCCAGTAGTATCGCAGGGGCGGGCTATGGCTACACCTTC. Its translation: CASSIAGAGYGYTF. The full variable domain, completed using reference TRBV19 and TRBJ1-2, is DGGITQSPKYLFRKEGQNVTLSCEQNLNHDAMYWYRQDPGQGLRLIYYSQIVNDFQKGDIAEGYSVSREKKESFPLTVTSAQKNPTAFYLCASSIAGAGYGYTFGSGTRLTVV.